This passage covers 3 T cell receptor beta chains from one sample sequenced in a study of shared clonotypes between healthy human individuals. TCRdb's copy holds only in-frame clones and misses some; the assay was immunoSEQ multiplex PCR. The sample contains approximately 940,000 clones, over 60% of which appear only once. The sequenced sample was memory CD4+ T cells sorted from blood. Regarding subset: CD45RA-negative fraction. Receptors originate from a man younger than 30 in good health.

In its sample, this clone was seen a few times. The chain employs TRBV6-1 and TRBJ1-2; 9 bases align to TRBD1. V dropped 8 bases and J dropped 8; count of bases not matched to a gene: 6. Per the germline V gene, CDR1 is MNHNS and CDR2 is SASEGT. The CDR3 has 12 residues. This CDR3 reads CASGDRVGGYTF. The CDR3 DNA reads as TGTGCCAGCGGGGACAGGGTGGGAGGCTACACCTTC.

The rearrangement uses TRBV4-1 and TRBJ1-1; D is perhaps TRBD1 (5 bases). Germline CDR1 is MGHRA and CDR2 is YSYEKL. CDR3 length: 17 residues. V lost 4 bases and J lost 4, with 22 bases in between. The CDR3 nucleotides read TGCGCCAGCAGCCGAGACCACGTCGGGACCGGGCTCACTGAAGCTTTCTTT. Amino acid sequence: CASSRDHVGTGLTEAFF.

This clone has only one observation. The chain links TRBV18 to TRBJ2-7, with 10 positions matching TRBD2. The CDR3 runs 16 residues. V lost 0 bases and J lost 5; bases outside the gene matches: 7. Looked up from germline, CDR1 is KGHSH and CDR2 is LQKENI. CDR3 residues: CASSPPATSGNDEQYF. The DNA of the CDR3 is TGTGCCAGCTCACCACCAGCTACTAGCGGGAACGACGAGCAGTACTTC.